These 20 T cell receptor beta chains were all obtained from the same sample, sequenced in a study of blood T cell repertoires in COVID-19. The protocol was immunoSEQ multiplex PCR, while the TCRdb copy is restricted to in-frame clones and leaves out a portion. The sample records some 250,000 clones, around 86% being singletons. The specimen sequenced was peripheral blood. All receptors come from a man younger than 40 who had recovered from COVID-19.

The chain couples TRBV3-1 (or the pseudogene TRBV3-2) to TRBJ2-3; a possible D gene is TRBD2 (6 bases). Trimming cost V 4 bases and J 4 bases, with 12 bases left between them. CDR1 and CDR2 from the germline V gene are LGHDT and YNNKEL (reference sequence). The CDR3 covers 14 residues. This CDR3 is CASSRDGGADTQYF. The DNA of the CDR3 is TGTGCCAGCAGCCGGGACGGGGGTGCAGATACGCAGTATTTT.

This clone has more than one count but fewer than ten. This sequence joins TRBV4-2 and TRBJ2-2, with D perhaps matching TRBD1 (6 bases). The V end lost 8 bases, the J end lost 4 bases, and 8 bases lay between the germline ends. The germline gives CDR1 LGHNA, CDR2 YNFKEQ. The CDR3 is 12 amino acids. The CDR3 here is CASRDITGELFF. In DNA, the CDR3 is TGTGCCAGCCGGGACATCACCGGGGAGCTGTTTTTT.

This clone was found once. This chain uses TRBV2 with TRBJ2-1; D gene ambiguous. Between the trimmed V and J ends, which lost 0 bases and 2 bases, there was a span of 5 bases. CDR3 length: 14 amino acids. Germline CDR1 SNHLY, CDR2 FYNNEI. CDR3 loop: CASSEARTYNEQFF. DNA of the CDR3: TGTGCCAGCAGTGAAGCGCGAACCTACAATGAGCAGTTCTTC.

This chain links TRBV5-1 with TRBJ2-2; 7 bases align to TRBD1. The CDR3 extends over 15 amino acids. Germline V gives CDR1 SGHRS, CDR2 YFSETQ. Unmatched junction bases numbered 6, after V lost 5 bases and J lost 2 bases. The CDR3 loop reads CASRPGTANTGELFF. The CDR3 DNA reads as TGCGCCAGCAGGCCTGGGACAGCAAACACCGGGGAGCTGTTTTTT. The full variable domain, in which reference TRBV5-1 and TRBJ2-2 provide the parts outside the CDR3, is KAGVTQTPRYLIKTRGQQVTLSCSPISGHRSVSWYQQTPGQGLQFLFEYFSETQRNKGNFPGRFSGRQFSNSRSEMNVSTLELGDSALYLCASRPGTANTGELFFGEGSRLTVL.

This clone appeared once. This rearrangement joins TRBV19 to TRBJ1-6; D is undetermined. V shed 1 base and J shed 8 bases, with 12 bases lying between them. CDR3 length: 15 residues. Germline V gene lookup returns CDR1 LNHDA and CDR2 SQIVND (reference sequence). The CDR3 spells CASSIGLGEDSPLHF. The CDR3 region has the DNA TGTGCCAGTAGTATAGGACTAGGTGAGGATTCACCCCTCCACTTT.

A word on this clone: At one boundary the junction diverges from the germline segment, which might be a read error. This rearrangement joins TRBV14 to TRBJ1-2; TRBD1 might be the D (6 bases). The CDR3 totals 12 residues. In germline, CDR1 is SGHDN, CDR2 FVKESK. CDR3 in DNA: TGTGCCAGCAGCCAAGGGACAGCAACTCGGCGTTTC. Its protein product is CASSQGTATRRF.

This chain joins TRBV5-1 and TRBJ2-7, with D possibly matching TRBD2 (5 bases). The germline V gene has CDR1 SGHRS and CDR2 YFSETQ. The CDR3 contains 11 residues. Between the trimmed V and J ends, which lost 5 bases and 5 bases, there was a span of 8 bases. CDR3 residues: CASSSEDEQYF. Written as DNA, the CDR3 is TGCGCCAGCAGTAGCGAGGACGAGCAGTACTTC.

The chain links TRBV11-3 to TRBJ2-3; tentatively, D is TRBD2 (6 bases). The CDR3 loop spans 12 amino acids. Looked up from germline, CDR1 is SGHNT and CDR2 is YENEEA. Trimming took 3 bases from V and 5 from J, leaving 6 bases between them. CDR3 region: CASSLGGDTQYF. The CDR3 coding sequence is TGTGCCAGCAGCTTGGGAGGAGATACGCAGTATTTT. Filled out from reference TRBV11-3 and TRBJ2-3, the complete variable domain reads EAGVVQSPRYKIIEKKQPVAFWCNPISGHNTLYWYLQNLGQGPELLIRYENEEAVDDSQLPKDRFSAERLKGVDSTLKIQPAELGDSAVYLCASSLGGDTQYFGPGTRLTVL.

V gene TRBV18 combines with J gene TRBJ2-5, with 12 bases that match TRBD2. CDR1 KGHSH and CDR2 LQKENI come from the germline V gene. The CDR3 length is 13 residues. V was clipped by 3 bases and J by 14 bases; unmatched bases: 7. The chain's CDR3 is CASSPDTSGGSYF. CDR3 DNA sequence: TGTGCCAGCTCACCGGATACTAGCGGGGGGTCATACTTC. The variable domain in full, with the rest retrieved from reference TRBV18 and TRBJ2-5, is NAGVMQNPRHLVRRRGQEARLRCSPMKGHSHVYWYRQLPEEGLKFMVYLQKENIIDESGMPKERFSAEFPKEGPSILRIQQVVRGDSAAYFCASSPDTSGGSYFGPGTRLLVL.

The V and J genes are TRBV4-2 and TRBJ2-6, with D possibly TRBD2 on 6 matching bases. This CDR3 has 15 residues. Germline CDR1 reads LGHNA; CDR2 reads YNFKEQ. Trimming stripped 4 bases from V and 4 bases from J, with 11 bases between. The CDR3 DNA reads as TGTGCCAGCAGCCCCGGGAGACTGGGGGCCAACGTCCTGACTTTC. This encodes CASSPGRLGANVLTF.

The rearrangement joins TRBV10-2 to TRBJ2-2; 7 nucleotides agree with TRBD2. Germline V gives CDR1 WSHSY, CDR2 SAAADI. The CDR3 extends over 17 amino acids. The trim removed 5 bases at V and 3 bases at J, leaving 12 bases unmatched. The DNA for the CDR3 is TGCGCCAGCAGTCCCCGATTAAGGGCGGGGGACACCGGGGAGCTGTTTTTT. Encoded protein: CASSPRLRAGDTGELFF.

The V gene is TRBV10-1, the J gene TRBJ2-2, with a tentative D call TRBD1 (5 bases). The V end lost 0 bases, the J end lost 2 bases, and 13 bases lay between the germline ends. The CDR3 spans 17 residues. Germline V lookup: CDR1 WNHNN, CDR2 SYGVQD (reference sequence). The CDR3 loop reads CASSESAQWGNTGELFF. CDR3 DNA: TGCGCCAGCAGTGAGTCCGCCCAGTGGGGCAACACCGGGGAGCTGTTTTTT.

V gene TRBV7-9 combines with J gene TRBJ1-2, with 7 bases matching TRBD1. Germline V gene data show CDR1 as SEHNR and CDR2 as FQNEAQ (reference sequence). The J segment lost 8 bases and the V segment lost 5 bases, leaving 14 bases of the junction unmatched. The CDR3 contains 15 residues. As DNA, the CDR3 is TGTGCCAGCAGCCTCCTAATGGACAGGCATGGCGGCTACACCTTC. It translates to CASSLLMDRHGGYTF.

This chain uses TRBV7-9 with TRBJ1-4; 7 nucleotides line up with TRBD1. Germline CDR1 is SEHNR and CDR2 is FQNEAQ (reference sequence). With 5 bases clipped from V and 4 bases from J, the junction kept 10 bases outside the gene matches. This CDR3 contains 16 residues. The CDR3 region has the DNA TGTGCCAGCAGCCAGAGCGAAGGACAGGATAATGAAAAACTGTTTTTT. It yields the protein CASSQSEGQDNEKLFF.

J is TRBJ1-4 and V is TRBV15, with 7 bases matching TRBD1. Germline values: CDR1 LNHNV, CDR2 YYDKDF (reference sequence). The CDR3 runs to 16 residues. V shed 1 base and J 9 bases; nucleotides not matched to a gene: 11. CDR3 bases: TGTGCCACCAGCAGAGCGGGACAGAAGAGCATTAAAAAACTGTTTTTT. Its translation: CATSRAGQKSIKKLFF.

There are a few counts of this clone. The gene calls are TRBV2 and TRBJ1-5, with D possibly being TRBD1 (5 bases). This CDR3 has 15 amino acids. V was shortened by 7 bases and J by 3 bases, with 16 bases between the two germline ends. Germline CDR1 reads SNHLY; CDR2 reads FYNNEI. The CDR3 nucleotides are TGTGCCAGCACCCTGATGGGGCAGAACAATCAGCCCCAGCATTTT. Translation: CASTLMGQNNQPQHF.

The chain joins TRBV10-3 to TRBJ1-6; 9 bases map to TRBD1. This CDR3 is 14 amino acids long. Germline V lookup: CDR1 ENHRY, CDR2 SYGVKD. The V segment lost 4 bases and the J segment 6 bases; nucleotides outside the gene matches: 1. The CDR3 loop reads CAISADRGNSPLHF. The CDR3 DNA follows: TGTGCCATCAGTGCGGACAGGGGTAATTCACCCCTCCACTTT.

V and J are TRBV5-6 and TRBJ2-5; 7 nucleotides agree with TRBD1. This CDR3 spans 16 amino acids. Per germline, CDR1 SGHDT and CDR2 YYEEEE. Trimming at V came to 2 bases and at J to 1 base, leaving 8 bases not matched to a gene. The CDR3 bases are TGTGCCAGCAGCTTCGGTTGGGACAGTTTCCAAGAGACCCAGTACTTC. Its translation is CASSFGWDSFQETQYF.

J is TRBJ1-1 and V is TRBV11-3; 9 bases map to TRBD1. The CDR3 is 16 residues long. CDR1 is SGHNT and CDR2 is YENEEA in the germline V gene. With 1 base clipped from V and 5 bases from J, the junction kept 8 bases outside the gene matches. Here the CDR3 DNA reads TGTGCCAGCAGCTTAGTCACAGGGGGCACGGAAACTGAAGCTTTCTTT. Translated, it gives CASSLVTGGTETEAFF.

The CDR3 sequence is CASSEADRPQPQHF. The CDR3 nucleotides read TGTGCCAGCAGTGAAGCGGACAGACCTCAGCCCCAGCATTTT. The genes are TRBV2 and TRBJ1-5; D perhaps matches TRBD1 (6 bases). Germline assignment: CDR1 SNHLY and CDR2 FYNNEI. This CDR3 contains 14 residues. The ends were cut back, 0 bases at V and 6 bases at J, with 9 bases in the middle.